The subject of this entry is one T cell receptor (beta chain). This entry is derived from a study of patients and donors after allogeneic stem cell transplantation. TCRdb fed the RT-PCR reads into MiXCR, producing one record per CDR3 protein. Among hundreds of thousands of distinct CDR3 sequences listed, 16% were seen once. V lost 0 bases to trimming and J lost 6 bases; unmatched junction nucleotides: 8. Germline CDR1 LNHDA, CDR2 SQIVND (reference sequence). This CDR3 has 16 residues. The J gene is TRBJ2-1, the V gene TRBV19; 7 nucleotides match TRBD2. The material sequenced was blood, either unsorted or a sorted T cell fraction (not recorded which). The source of this sequence is a human donor who was either an allogeneic HSCT recipient or a stem cell or donor lymphocyte infusion donor (not recorded which). It is not recorded whose cells these are; they may come from a transplant donor. This CDR3 is CASSIEGGSGGNEQFF. DNA of the CDR3: TGTGCCAGTAGTATAGAGGGCGGGAGTGGGGGCAATGAGCAGTTCTTC.